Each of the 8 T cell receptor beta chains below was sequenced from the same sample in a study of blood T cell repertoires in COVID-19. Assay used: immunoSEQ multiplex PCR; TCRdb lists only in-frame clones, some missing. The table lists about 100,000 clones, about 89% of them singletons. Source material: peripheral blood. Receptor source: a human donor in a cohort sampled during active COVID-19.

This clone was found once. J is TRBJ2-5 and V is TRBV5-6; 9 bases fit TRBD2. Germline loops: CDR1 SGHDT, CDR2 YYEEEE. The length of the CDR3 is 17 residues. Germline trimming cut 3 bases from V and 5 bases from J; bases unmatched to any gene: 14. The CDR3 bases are TGTGCCAGCAGCTGGGGCCATCGACTAGCGGCGGGGGAGACCCAGTACTTC. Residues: CASSWGHRLAAGETQYF.

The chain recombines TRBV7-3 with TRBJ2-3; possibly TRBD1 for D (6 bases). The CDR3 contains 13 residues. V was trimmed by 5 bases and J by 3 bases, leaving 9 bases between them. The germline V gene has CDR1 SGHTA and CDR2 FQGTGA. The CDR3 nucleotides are TGTGCCAGCAGCCAGGGGATGACAGATACGCAGTATTTT. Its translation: CASSQGMTDTQYF.

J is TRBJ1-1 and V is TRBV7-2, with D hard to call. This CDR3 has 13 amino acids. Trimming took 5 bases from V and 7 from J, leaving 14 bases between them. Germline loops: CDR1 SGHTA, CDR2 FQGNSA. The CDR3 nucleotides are TGTGCCAGCAGCCACCGAGCGGATTTTGAAGCTTTCTTT. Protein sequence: CASSHRADFEAFF.

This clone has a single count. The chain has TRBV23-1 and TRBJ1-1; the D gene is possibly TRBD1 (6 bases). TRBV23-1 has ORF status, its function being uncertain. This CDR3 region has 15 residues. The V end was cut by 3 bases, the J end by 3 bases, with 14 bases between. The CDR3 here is CASSQMRTVYTEAFF. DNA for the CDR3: TGCGCCAGCAGTCAGATGCGGACAGTATACACTGAAGCTTTCTTT.

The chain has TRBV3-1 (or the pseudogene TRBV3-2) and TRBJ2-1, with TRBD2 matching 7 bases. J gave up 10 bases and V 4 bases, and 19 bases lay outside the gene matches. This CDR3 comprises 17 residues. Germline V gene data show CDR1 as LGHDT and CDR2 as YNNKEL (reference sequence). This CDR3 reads CASSRSPSWEGFGEQFF. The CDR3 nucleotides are TGTGCCAGCAGCCGGAGCCCCTCGTGGGAGGGCTTCGGAGAGCAGTTCTTC.

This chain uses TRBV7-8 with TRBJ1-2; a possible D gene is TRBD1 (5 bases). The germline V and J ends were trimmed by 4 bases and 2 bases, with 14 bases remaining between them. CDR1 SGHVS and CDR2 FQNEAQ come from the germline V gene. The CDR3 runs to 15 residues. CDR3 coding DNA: TGTGCCAGCAGCTCATACCCTACAGGAAACTATGGCTACACCTTC. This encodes CASSSYPTGNYGYTF.

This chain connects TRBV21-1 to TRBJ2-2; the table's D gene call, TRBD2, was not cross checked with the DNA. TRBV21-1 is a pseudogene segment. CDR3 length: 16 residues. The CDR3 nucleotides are TGTGCCAGCAGGGAGGTTAAGGATGGGCGTACCGGGGAGCTGTTTTTT. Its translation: CASREVKDGRTGELFF.

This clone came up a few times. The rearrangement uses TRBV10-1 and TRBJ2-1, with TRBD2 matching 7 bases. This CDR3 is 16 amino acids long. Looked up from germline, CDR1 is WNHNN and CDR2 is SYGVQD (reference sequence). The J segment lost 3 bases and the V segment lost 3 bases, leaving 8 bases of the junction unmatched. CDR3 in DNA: TGCGCCAGCAGTGAAAGGTTGGGGGGGAGCTACAATGAGCAGTTCTTC. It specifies CASSERLGGSYNEQFF.